These 11 T cell receptor beta chains were sequenced from one sample in a study of T cells in localized non-small cell lung cancer. Sequenced by immunoSEQ multiplex PCR; TCRdb stores in-frame clones only, minus some. There are some 16,000 clones in the sample; about nine tenths occur only once, and approximately 26% lies in the top ten. The sample was peripheral blood, taken before any cancer treatment. The receptors shown here come from an older female donor with stage III squamous cell lung carcinoma.

The gene calls are TRBV7-2 and TRBJ2-1; TRBD2 might be the D (5 bases). Trimming pared 5 bases from V and 5 bases from J, leaving 10 bases between. Per the germline V gene, CDR1 is SGHTA and CDR2 is FQGNSA. This CDR3 has 13 residues. In nucleotides, the CDR3 is TGTGCCAGCAGCCCTACTAGGGACAATGAGCAGTTCTTC. It encodes CASSPTRDNEQFF.

This chain joins TRBV27 and TRBJ1-2; D may be TRBD1 (5 bases). The CDR3 runs 17 residues. Trimming removed 5 bases from V and 7 bases from J, with 26 bases in between. Germline V gene lookup returns CDR1 MNHEY and CDR2 SMNVEV (reference sequence). CDR3 in amino acids: CASSPDMGRLEGSGYTF. CDR3 coding DNA: TGTGCCAGCAGTCCTGACATGGGACGCCTGGAGGGGAGTGGCTACACCTTC.

V gene TRBV11-3 combines with J gene TRBJ2-3, with a weak D call TRBD1 (5 bases). Germline CDR1 and CDR2: SGHNT and YENEEA. Trimming left V 3 bases short and J 2 bases short, with 9 bases between. CDR3 size: 14 residues. The CDR3 DNA follows: TGTGCCAGCAGCTTGCAGGACACCACAGATACGCAGTATTTT. This gives the protein CASSLQDTTDTQYF.

The genes are TRBV5-6 and TRBJ2-1, with TRBD2 matching 9 bases. The CDR3 has 15 amino acids. V was pared by 2 bases and J by 7 bases, with 7 bases of the junction left unmatched. Germline values: CDR1 SGHDT, CDR2 YYEEEE. The CDR3: CASSLLAGGFNEQFF. The CDR3, as DNA: TGTGCCAGCAGCTTACTCGCGGGAGGGTTTAATGAGCAGTTCTTC.

On this clone itself: The junction departs from germline at one end; a sequencing error may be responsible. The chain is built from TRBV6-1 and TRBJ2-7; maybe TRBD1 (6 bases). This CDR3 spans 11 amino acids. Per the germline V gene, CDR1 is MNHNS and CDR2 is SASEGT. The CDR3 loop reads CASSYFEGDRF. CDR3 DNA: TGTGCCAGCAGTTATTTCGAGGGGGACCGGTTC.

This chain joins TRBV7-2 and TRBJ2-2, with a tentative D call TRBD1 (5 bases). The V and J ends lost 1 base and 1 base respectively, with 7 bases between them. The V gene's germline CDR1 is SGHTA and CDR2 FQGNSA. There are 15 residues in the CDR3. The CDR3 loop reads CASSLVDRNTGELFF. The CDR3 region has the DNA TGTGCCAGCAGCTTAGTCGACAGGAACACCGGGGAGCTGTTTTTT.

The chain is built from TRBV5-6 and TRBJ2-2; 7 nucleotides match TRBD1. V gave up 2 bases and J gave up 6 bases; unmatched junction bases: 7. This CDR3 is built from 15 residues. CDR1 is SGHDT, CDR2 YYEEEE, per germline. DNA of the CDR3: TGTGCCAGCAGCTTAGGTACAGGGGCGGCCGGGGAGCTGTTTTTT. Translation gives CASSLGTGAAGELFF.

The chain has TRBV6-6 and TRBJ2-1; 10 bases line up with TRBD2. Unmatched junction bases numbered 11, after V lost 11 bases and J lost 4 bases. The CDR3 contains 15 residues. The germline CDR1 and CDR2 sequences are MNHNY and SVGAGI (reference sequence). Written as DNA, the CDR3 is TGTGCCTCGATCGGAGCGGGAGGGCCATACAATGAGCAGTTCTTC. This codes for CASIGAGGPYNEQFF.

The chain is built from TRBV12-1 and TRBJ2-3. TRBV12-1 is classified as a pseudogene. CDR3 length: 11 residues. As DNA, the CDR3 is TGTGCCAGCAGCTGCACAGATACGCAGTATTTT. Translated: CASSCTDTQYF.

CDR3 region: CASRMGRTNTGELFF. DNA of the CDR3: TGTGCCAGTAGGATGGGACGGACGAACACCGGGGAGCTGTTTTTT. The gene calls are TRBV19 and TRBJ2-2, with D perhaps matching TRBD1 or TRBD2 (5 bases each). CDR3 length equals 15 residues. Germline CDR1 reads LNHDA; CDR2 reads SQIVND (reference sequence). The V and J ends lost 6 bases and 0 bases respectively, with 11 bases between them.

This clone was seen a single time. The genes are TRBV11-2 and TRBJ2-1; unclear D gene. The CDR3 has 15 amino acids. Germline values: CDR1 SGHAT, CDR2 FQNNGV. V lost 0 bases and J 4 bases, leaving 10 bases between the germline ends. The CDR3 sequence is CASSLDQGPYNEQFF. CDR3 nucleotide sequence: TGTGCCAGCAGCTTAGATCAAGGACCATACAATGAGCAGTTCTTC.